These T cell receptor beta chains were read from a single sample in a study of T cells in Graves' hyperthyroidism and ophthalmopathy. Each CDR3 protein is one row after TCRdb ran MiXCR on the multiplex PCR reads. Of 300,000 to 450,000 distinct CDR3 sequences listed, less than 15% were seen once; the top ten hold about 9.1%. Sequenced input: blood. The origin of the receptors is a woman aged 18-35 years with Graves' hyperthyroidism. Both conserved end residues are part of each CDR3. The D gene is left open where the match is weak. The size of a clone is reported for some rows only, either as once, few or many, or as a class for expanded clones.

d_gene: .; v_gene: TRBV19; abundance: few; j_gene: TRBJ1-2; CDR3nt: TGTGCCAGTAGCCAACTCCCGCCCAGGGGAGGTGTCTATGGCTACACCTTC; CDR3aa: CASSQLPPRGGVYGYTF
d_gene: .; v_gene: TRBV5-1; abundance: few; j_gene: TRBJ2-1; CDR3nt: TGCGCCAGCAGCCTCCAACTTACCATGGGGAGCGAGCAGTTCTTC; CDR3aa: CASSLQLTMGSEQFF
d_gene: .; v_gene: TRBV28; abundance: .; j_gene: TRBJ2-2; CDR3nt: TGTGCCAGCAGGGGGGCCCAGGGGACCGGGGAGCTGTTTTTT; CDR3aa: CASRGAQGTGELFF
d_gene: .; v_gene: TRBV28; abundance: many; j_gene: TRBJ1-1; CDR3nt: TGTGCCAGCAGCGGGGGTATTGGGGGCACTGAAGCTTTCTTT; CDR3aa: CASSGGIGGTEAFF
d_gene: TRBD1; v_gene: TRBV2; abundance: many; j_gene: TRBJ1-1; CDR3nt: TGTGCCAGCAGGACCCGGGACAGGGGGAACACTGAAGCTTTCTTT; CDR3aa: CASRTRDRGNTEAFF
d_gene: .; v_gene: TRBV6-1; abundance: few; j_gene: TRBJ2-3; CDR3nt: TGTGCCAGCAGTTATGGAACCCCACCGGATACGCAGTATTTT; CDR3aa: CASSYGTPPDTQYF
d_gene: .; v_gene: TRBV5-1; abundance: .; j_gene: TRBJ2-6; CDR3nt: TGCGCCAGCAGCTCCTTGTACAGGGAGGTAGGGGCCAACGTCCTGACTTTC; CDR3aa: CASSSLYREVGANVLTF
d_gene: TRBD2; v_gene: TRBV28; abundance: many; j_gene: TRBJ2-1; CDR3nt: TGTGCCAGCAGTTCGCCCGGGACTAGCTATGAGCAGTTCTTC; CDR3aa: CASSSPGTSYEQFF
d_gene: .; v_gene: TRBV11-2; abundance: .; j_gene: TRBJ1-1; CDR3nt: TGTGCCAGCAGCCCCCGCGTGGGGGTCCCTGAAGCTTTCTTT; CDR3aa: CASSPRVGVPEAFF
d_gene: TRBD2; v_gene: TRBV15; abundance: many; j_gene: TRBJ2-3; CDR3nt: TGTGCCACCAGCAGAGGTTACGGCGGGAGGGGTACAGATACGCAGTATTTT; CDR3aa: CATSRGYGGRGTDTQYF
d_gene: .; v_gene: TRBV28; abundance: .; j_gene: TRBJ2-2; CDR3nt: TGTGCCAACAGGGCGAGCGGGGTTCCCGGGGAGCTGTTTTTT; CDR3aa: CANRASGVPGELFF
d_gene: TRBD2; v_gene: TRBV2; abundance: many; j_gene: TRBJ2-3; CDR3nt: TGTGCCAGCAGCGGGACTAGCGCAAAAGATACGCAGTATTTT; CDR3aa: CASSGTSAKDTQYF
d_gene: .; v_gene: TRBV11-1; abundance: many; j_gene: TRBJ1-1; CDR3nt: TGTGCCAGCAGCTTATCTTGGGCACCCAACACTGAAGCTTTCTTT; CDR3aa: CASSLSWAPNTEAFF
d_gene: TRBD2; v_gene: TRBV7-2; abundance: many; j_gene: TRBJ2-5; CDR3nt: TGTGCCAGCAGCTTGGATTTTGGCGGGGGGTGGGAGACCCAGTACTTC; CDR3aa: CASSLDFGGGWETQYF
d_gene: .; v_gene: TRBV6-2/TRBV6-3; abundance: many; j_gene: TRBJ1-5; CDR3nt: TGTGCCAGCAGACGCGACGACAGGACGACTCAGCCCCAGCATTTT; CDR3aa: CASRRDDRTTQPQHF
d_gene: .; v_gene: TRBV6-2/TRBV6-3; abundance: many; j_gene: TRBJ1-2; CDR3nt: TGTGCCAGCAGTCCTCCGGACAGACCAAACTATGGCTACACCTTC; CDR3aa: CASSPPDRPNYGYTF
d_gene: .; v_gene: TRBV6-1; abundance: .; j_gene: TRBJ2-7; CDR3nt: TGTGCCAGCAGCCCTGGACAGTTGTCCTACGAGCAGTACTTC; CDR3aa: CASSPGQLSYEQYF